The next 20 T cell receptor beta chains were all read from a single sample in a study of cytotoxic CD8 clonotypes in ibrutinib-treated CLL. The protocol was immunoSEQ multiplex PCR, while the TCRdb copy is restricted to in-frame clones and leaves out a portion. The sample carries about 72,000 clones, around 65% recorded once. The sample consisted of PBMCs, taken after 12 months of ibrutinib treatment. These receptors were taken from a human donor with chronic lymphocytic leukemia.

The rearrangement links TRBV5-4 to TRBJ1-2; 10 bases line up with TRBD1. The CDR3 is 15 residues long. Germline CDR1 SGHNT, CDR2 YYREEE (reference sequence). Germline trimming cut 0 bases from V and 5 bases from J; bases unmatched to any gene: 4. The CDR3 loop is CASSLEGTGEYGYTF. CDR3 in DNA: TGTGCCAGCAGCTTGGAAGGGACAGGGGAGTATGGCTACACCTTC.

V gene TRBV9 combines with J gene TRBJ1-6, with D unresolved. Germline CDR1 and CDR2: SGDLS and YYNGEE. This CDR3 spans 14 amino acids. Trimming took 3 bases from V and 7 from J, leaving 11 bases between them. The CDR3 is CASSGATTNSPLHF. CDR3 sequence (DNA): TGTGCCAGCAGCGGCGCCACGACCAATTCACCCCTCCACTTT.

CDR3 coding DNA: TGTGCCAGCAGCGTGGGACCAACTCCTACCTCCTACGAGCAGTACTTC. It yields the protein CASSVGPTPTSYEQYF. The genes are TRBV9 and TRBJ2-7; D is perhaps TRBD1 or TRBD2 (5 bases each). With 2 bases removed from V and 0 bases from J, the gap between germline ends came to 15 bases. The CDR3 has 16 residues. Germline V gene sequence: CDR1 SGDLS, CDR2 YYNGEE.

There are a few counts of this clone. This sequence joins TRBV9 and TRBJ2-5, with D possibly TRBD2 on 6 matching bases. The germline V gene has CDR1 SGDLS and CDR2 YYNGEE. The V end was cut by 1 base, the J end by 5 bases, with 15 bases between. The CDR3 is 15 residues long. The CDR3 DNA reads as TGTGCCAGCAGCGTATCGCGGGGCAATCCGGAGACCCAGTACTTC. Translated: CASSVSRGNPETQYF.

This clone was picked up a small number of times. This rearrangement joins TRBV7-2 to TRBJ1-2, with a weak D call TRBD1 (5 bases). Germline loops: CDR1 SGHTA, CDR2 FQGNSA. With 4 bases removed from V and 3 bases from J, the gap between germline ends came to 12 bases. The CDR3 is 14 residues long. This chain's CDR3 is CASSSPAGDYGYTF. The CDR3 coding sequence is TGTGCCAGCAGCTCCCCCGCGGGGGACTATGGCTACACCTTC.

The V and J genes are TRBV5-4 and TRBJ2-7; D remains ambiguous. V lost 0 bases, J lost 3 bases, and 16 bases lay in between. The CDR3 totals 16 residues. Germline V gene sequence: CDR1 SGHNT, CDR2 YYREEE (reference sequence). Here the CDR3 DNA reads TGTGCCAGCAGCTTGGCTCACCGGGTAGGAGACTACGAGCAGTACTTC. The encoded protein is CASSLAHRVGDYEQYF.

The gene calls are TRBV13 and TRBJ1-4; 9 bases are a match to TRBD1. From germline, CDR1 is PRHDT and CDR2 FYEKMQ (reference sequence). CDR3 length: 15 residues. Losses at the gene ends were 5 bases for V and 7 bases for J; bases not matched to a gene: 8. The CDR3 DNA is TGTGCCAGCAGCCAGGGAACAGGGGGCAGTGAAAAACTGTTTTTT. This gives the protein CASSQGTGGSEKLFF.

This clone was counted between two and nine times. The J gene is TRBJ1-5, the V gene TRBV2; D possibly corresponds to TRBD1 (5 bases). Germline loops: CDR1 SNHLY, CDR2 FYNNEI. The V end was cut by 6 bases, the J end by 0 bases, with 9 bases between. The length of the CDR3 is 14 residues. Here the CDR3 DNA reads TGTGCCAGCAGGGGGGGAGATAGCAATCAGCCCCAGCATTTT. Amino acids: CASRGGDSNQPQHF.

This clone was found a few times. The chain has TRBV27 and TRBJ2-7; 9 bases fit TRBD1. The trim removed 6 bases at V and 4 bases at J, leaving 4 bases unmatched. Germline CDR1 is MNHEY and CDR2 is SMNVEV (reference sequence). The CDR3 covers 13 residues. CDR3 nucleotide sequence: TGTGCCAGCAGGAACAGGGGGCGATACGAGCAGTACTTC. This translates into CASRNRGRYEQYF.

The chain recombines TRBV19 with TRBJ2-1; perhaps TRBD2 as D (6 bases). Germline CDR1 LNHDA, CDR2 SQIVND (reference sequence). This CDR3 contains 16 residues. V was trimmed by 4 bases and J by 6 bases, leaving 19 bases between them. The CDR3 here is CASSTTRLVWANEQFF. The CDR3 DNA follows: TGTGCCAGTAGTACTACCCGACTAGTTTGGGCCAATGAGCAGTTCTTC.

The rearrangement joins TRBV11-3 to TRBJ1-3, with D tentatively TRBD1 (5 bases). CDR3 length equals 17 residues. Germline CDR1 is SGHNT and CDR2 is YENEEA. Trimming removed 5 bases at V and 0 bases at J, with 17 bases between. The CDR3 spells CASSPRRGPSSGNTIYF. In DNA, the CDR3 is TGTGCCAGCAGCCCAAGGAGGGGCCCTTCCTCTGGAAACACCATATATTTT.

This clone turned up a few times. This chain links TRBV7-9 with TRBJ1-5; perhaps TRBD1 as D (6 bases). Germline loops: CDR1 SEHNR, CDR2 FQNEAQ (reference sequence). The CDR3 runs 14 residues. V lost 8 bases and J lost 3, with 14 bases in between. CDR3 sequence reads: CASSLGGPNQPQHF. DNA of the CDR3: TGTGCCAGCTCGCTAGGGGGGCCCAATCAGCCCCAGCATTTT. The whole variable domain, remainder taken from reference TRBV7-9 and TRBJ1-5, is DTGVSQNPRHKITKRGQNVTFRCDPISEHNRLYWYRQTLGQGPEFLTYFQNEAQLEKSRLLSDRFSAERPKGSFSTLEIQRTEQGDSAMYLCASSLGGPNQPQHFGDGTRLSIL.

This rearrangement joins TRBV2 to TRBJ2-3; 7 bases align to TRBD2. The CDR3 is 18 residues long. The germline V gene encodes CDR1 SNHLY and CDR2 FYNNEI. Trimming cost V 5 bases and J 1 base; bases outside gene matches: 15. CDR3 bases: TGTGCCAGCAGTTTCCTCGGGACTACCCTCGCGGGCACAGATACGCAGTATTTT. It encodes CASSFLGTTLAGTDTQYF. The full variable domain, its missing parts supplied by reference TRBV2 and TRBJ2-3, is EPEVTQTPSHQVTQMGQEVILRCVPISNHLYFYWYRQILGQKVEFLVSFYNNEISEKSEIFDDQFSVERPDGSNFTLKIRSTKLEDSAMYFCASSFLGTTLAGTDTQYFGPGTRLTVL.

The chain has TRBV5-6 and TRBJ1-1, with TRBD1 identical over 7 bases. Germline V gene lookup returns CDR1 SGHDT and CDR2 YYEEEE. This CDR3 contains 12 residues. V lost 3 bases to trimming and J lost 8 bases; unmatched junction nucleotides: 4. The CDR3 loop is CASSSLGQEAFF. The CDR3 DNA follows: TGTGCCAGCAGCTCCCTGGGACAGGAAGCTTTCTTT.

There are a few counts of this clone. The V and J genes are TRBV10-1 and TRBJ2-2, with 7 bases fitting TRBD2. In germline, CDR1 is WNHNN, CDR2 SYGVQD (reference sequence). This CDR3 comprises 15 residues. V lost 5 bases and J lost 4; bases outside the gene matches: 7. The CDR3 nucleotides are TGCGCCAGCAGTCCGGGACTAAGTTTCACCGGGGAGCTGTTTTTT. Translation gives CASSPGLSFTGELFF.

V gene TRBV6-5 combines with J gene TRBJ2-7; D is possibly TRBD2 (5 bases). CDR1 MNHEY and CDR2 SVGAGI come from the germline V gene. V lost 2 bases to trimming and J lost 2 bases, with 16 bases between them. The CDR3 contains 16 residues. CDR3: CASSYRGLVPTYEQYF. CDR3 nucleotide sequence: TGTGCCAGCAGTTACCGCGGGCTAGTCCCCACCTACGAGCAGTACTTC.

V usage is TRBV6-6 and J usage is TRBJ2-7, with TRBD2 matching over 8 bases. CDR3 length equals 16 residues. V gave up 5 bases and J gave up 6 bases; unmatched junction bases: 15. The germline gives CDR1 MNHNY, CDR2 SVGAGI (reference sequence). The CDR3 protein is CASSPGGAGAIGEQYF. The CDR3 DNA sequence: TGTGCCAGCAGTCCCGGGGGGGCCGGGGCGATCGGCGAGCAGTACTTC.

The chain links TRBV5-4 to TRBJ1-1; perhaps TRBD1 as D (5 bases). CDR1 and CDR2 (germline): SGHNT, YYREEE (reference sequence). Trimming stripped 3 bases from V and 2 bases from J, with 14 bases between. There are 15 residues in the CDR3. The CDR3 sequence is CASSYTKGSNTEAFF. The CDR3 bases are TGTGCCAGCAGCTACACCAAGGGGTCCAACACTGAAGCTTTCTTT.

This clone has only a few counts. V is TRBV18 and J is TRBJ1-2; D possibly corresponds to TRBD1 (5 bases). Germline CDR1 KGHSH, CDR2 LQKENI. V lost 3 bases and J 3 bases, leaving 11 bases between the germline ends. CDR3 length: 14 amino acids. The CDR3 DNA sequence: TGTGCCAGCTCACCCGTGACAGCAGACTATGGCTACACCTTC. This sequence encodes CASSPVTADYGYTF.

The rearrangement uses TRBV4-1 and TRBJ1-6, with 8 positions matching TRBD1. Germline lookup yields CDR1 MGHRA and CDR2 YSYEKL. V dropped 0 bases and J dropped 5; count of bases not matched to a gene: 6. CDR3 length: 17 residues. In DNA form, the CDR3 reads TGCGCCAGCAGCCAAGAAGCAGGGGGCTGGAATAATTCACCCCTCCACTTT. Protein: CASSQEAGGWNNSPLHF.